Below, one T cell receptor beta chain is given with its context. Its antigen is still unknown. Method: immunoSEQ multiplex PCR; TCRdb's copy keeps in-frame clones and lacks some. The table lists 90,000 to 100,000 clones, 78% of them singletons. This record comes from a study of PD-1 blockade in classical Hodgkin lymphoma. Study-level results: Among the patients, those starting nivolumab under 1 year after ASCT were excluded. Complete responders entered with baseline diversity on par with newly diagnosed patients, the results showed. Healthy donors were reported to have higher baseline TCR diversity than newly diagnosed patients.

The CDR3 contains 15 residues. Germline V gene lookup returns CDR1 ENHRY and CDR2 SYGVKD. V lost 6 bases and J lost 5; bases outside the gene matches: 6. The sample's time point: cycle 4 day 1 (C4D1), after 5 to 7 weeks of nivolumab. Brentuximab vedotin exposure varied, and every patient relapsed after autologous stem cell transplantation. The patients, who had relapsed/refractory classical Hodgkin lymphoma, achieved best responses of complete response, partial response or progressive disease. The chain recombines TRBV10-3 with TRBJ2-3; 12 bases map to TRBD1. Sequencing was performed on peripheral blood mononuclear cells (PBMCs), taken before the fourth cycle of nivolumab. This TCR came from a human donor with classical Hodgkin lymphoma. The CDR3, as DNA: TGTGCCATCAGCCCGGGACAGGGGGCGGGAGATACGCAGTATTTT. Amino acid sequence: CAISPGQGAGDTQYF.